The clone carrying this T cell receptor (beta chain) was observed a handful of times. Antigen: not known. Assembly of TCR beta libraries relied on iRepertoire HTBI primers together with Arm-PCR of CDR3 regions. In TCRdb, the multiplex PCR reads were re-called with MiXCR into one record per CDR3 protein. This table holds a few hundred thousand distinct CDR3 sequences, over 9.5% found once. CDR1 is MGHDK and CDR2 is SYGVNS in the germline V gene. This CDR3 region has 12 residues. V lost 0 bases, J lost 8 bases, and 5 bases lay in between. This entry comes from a study of regulatory T cells in long-lasting Graves disease. Study results and caveats: Persistent disease preferred TRBV28, TRBJ1-2 and TRBJ2-5.

The time point denotes: newly diagnosed GD, antithyroid drugs for less than 3 months. RNA from PBMCs was the source of the TCR library. This same sample was also taken into another study, of T cells in Graves' hyperthyroidism and ophthalmopathy. As that report states: Diagnostic decisions used clinical symptoms, serum thyroxine and TRAb, thyroid ultrasound and orbital computed tomography.

This chain joins TRBV25-1 and TRBJ2-1; D call uncertain. The sequence derives from a woman aged 18-29 years with Graves disease. The starting material was peripheral blood mononuclear cells (PBMCs), obtained at new diagnosis, from a patient treated with antithyroid drugs. The CDR3: CASSEYPHEQFF. As DNA, the CDR3 is TGTGCCAGCAGTGAATACCCGCATGAGCAGTTCTTC.